This is a list of T cell receptor beta chains from one sample in a study of tumor T cells in aggressive B-cell lymphoma. Only in-frame clones appear in the TCRdb table, and some are missing; sequencing was by immunoSEQ multiplex PCR. The table has roughly 8,100 clones, about 83% seen once. The sequencing input was tumor tissue. These receptors all come from an adult with diffuse large B cell lymphoma. The conserved cysteine and the conserved F or W are not part of the CDR3 here.

cdr3_length | v_call | cdr3_aa
12 | TRBV4-2 | ASSQSSGRYEQY
13 | TRBV19 | ASRTGRDKENTIY
13 | TRBV4-3 | ASSQVAGAGHEQY
13 | TRBV27 | ASSQLFSGANVLT
15 | TRBV25-1 | ASSEYRWDISSYEQY
13 | TRBV7-3 | ASSLGLQSPYEQY
12 | TRBV5-4 | ASSLVGGHTEAF
13 | TRBV28 | ASSLLGLAGGELF
12 | TRBV7-3 | ASSLLGRNTEAF
13 | TRBV7-3 | ASSPTGGRSYEQY
13 | TRBV21-1 | ASSKRDRGPVEQY
14 | TRBV2 | ASSGAGTGRPGELF
12 | TRBV6-5 | ASSLAGRVNEQF
10 | TRBV19 | ASGGSNQPQH
10 | TRBV6-5 | ASSPGVGGYT
13 | TRBV19 | ASSSGQSSYNEQF
14 | TRBV30 | AWSSRLAGGADTQY
13 | TRBV5-4 | ASSLGGANTGELF
12 | TRBV2 | ASSSTGTVYEQY
12 | TRBV18 | ASSPLGTAYEQY
10 | TRBV27 | ASSPGGSGYT
14 | TRBV6-4 | ASSALAGGGANVLT
10 | TRBV19 | ASSTLQETQY
14 | TRBV5-1 | ASSPVLAGGTDTQY
14 | TRBV4-3 | ASSQAPLPGVDEQY
10 | TRBV4-2 | ASSSTGREQY
12 | TRBV9 | ASSVGGPNQPQH
11 | TRBV5-1 | ASSWGQAYEQY
13 | TRBV10-3 | AISESPTRTDTQY
13 | TRBV7-3 | ASSLGLQSSYEQY
12 | TRBV30 | AWSRGQGRYEQY
13 | TRBV5-4 | ASSLLDRNNYGYT
9 | TRBV7-2 | ASSSTYEQY
13 | TRBV12-5 | ASGLTGLAAYEQY
14 | TRBV9 | ASSVSSQGAQGELF
12 | TRBV7-6 | ASSSGGFNQPQH
13 | TRBV11-2 | ASSLAGQWNTEAF
12 | TRBV5-1 | ASSFSGMSDTQY
14 | TRBV15 | ATSRGGPLAADTQY
12 | TRBV2 | ASRPGLAAYEQY
13 | TRBV27 | ASSLFLAGVDEQF
14 | TRBV6-6 | ASSYPPGLVQETQY
15 | TRBV7-9 | ASSLGPGGSATDTQY
14 | TRBV4-1 | ASSQRQGATNEKLF
14 | TRBV7-6 | ASSSGTTGGRETQY
13 | TRBV9 | ASSAGLAGNYEQY
13 | TRBV19 | ASRTTASSGNTIY
11 | TRBV5-6 | ASRVQGADGYT
12 | TRBV19 | ASSIGRGGQPQH
14 | TRBV7-9 | ASSLVVTQDNSPLH
9 | TRBV12-5 | ASVPSYEQY
10 | TRBV7-6 | ASSLGGDEQF
13 | TRBV6-1 | ASSEQGRGYNEQF
12 | TRBV18 | ASSIETVQETQY
12 | TRBV5-8 | ASSLETVNTEAF